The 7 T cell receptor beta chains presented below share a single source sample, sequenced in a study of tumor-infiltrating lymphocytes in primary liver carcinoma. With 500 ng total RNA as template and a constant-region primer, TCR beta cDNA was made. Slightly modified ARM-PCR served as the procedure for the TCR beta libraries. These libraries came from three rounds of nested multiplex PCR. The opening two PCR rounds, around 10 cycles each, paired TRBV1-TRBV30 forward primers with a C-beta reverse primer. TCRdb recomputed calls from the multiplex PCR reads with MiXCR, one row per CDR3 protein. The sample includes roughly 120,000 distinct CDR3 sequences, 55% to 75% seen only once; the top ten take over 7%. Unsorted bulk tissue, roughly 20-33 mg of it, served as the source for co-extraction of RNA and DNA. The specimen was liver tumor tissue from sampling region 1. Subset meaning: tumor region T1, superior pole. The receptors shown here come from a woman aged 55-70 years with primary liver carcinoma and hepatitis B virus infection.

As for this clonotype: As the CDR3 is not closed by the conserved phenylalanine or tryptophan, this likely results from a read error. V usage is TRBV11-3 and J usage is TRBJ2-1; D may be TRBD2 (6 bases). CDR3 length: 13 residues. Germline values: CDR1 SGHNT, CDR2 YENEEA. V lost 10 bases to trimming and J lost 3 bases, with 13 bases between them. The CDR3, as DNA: TGTGCCATCAGTGCCGGGAGCTACAATGAGCAGTTCTCC. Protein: CAISAGSYNEQFS.

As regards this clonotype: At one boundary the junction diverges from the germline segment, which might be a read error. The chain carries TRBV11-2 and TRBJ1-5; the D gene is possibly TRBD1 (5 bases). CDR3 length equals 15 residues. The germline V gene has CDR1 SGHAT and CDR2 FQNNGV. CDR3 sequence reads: CANSLGGVGDQPQHF. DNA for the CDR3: TGTGCCAACAGCTTAGGAGGAGTGGGGGATCAGCCCCAGCATTTT.

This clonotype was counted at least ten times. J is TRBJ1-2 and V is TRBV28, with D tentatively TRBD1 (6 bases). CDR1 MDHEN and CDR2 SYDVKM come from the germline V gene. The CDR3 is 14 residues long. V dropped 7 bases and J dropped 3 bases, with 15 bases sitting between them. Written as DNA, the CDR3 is TGTGCCAGCAATCGGCAGGGGCAGGACTATGGCTACACCTTC. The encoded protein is CASNRQGQDYGYTF.

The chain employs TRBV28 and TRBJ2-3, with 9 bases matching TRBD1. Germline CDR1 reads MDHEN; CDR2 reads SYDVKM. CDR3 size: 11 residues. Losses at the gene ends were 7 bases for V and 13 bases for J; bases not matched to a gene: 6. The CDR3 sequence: CASTDDRGEYF. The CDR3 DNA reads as TGTGCCAGCACCGACGACAGGGGGGAGTATTTT.

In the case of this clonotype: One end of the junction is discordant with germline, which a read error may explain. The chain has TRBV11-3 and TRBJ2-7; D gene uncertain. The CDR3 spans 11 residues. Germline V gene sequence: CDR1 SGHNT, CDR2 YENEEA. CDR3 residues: CAISYGYEQYF. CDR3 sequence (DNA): TGCGCCATCAGCTATGGATACGAGCAGTACTTC.

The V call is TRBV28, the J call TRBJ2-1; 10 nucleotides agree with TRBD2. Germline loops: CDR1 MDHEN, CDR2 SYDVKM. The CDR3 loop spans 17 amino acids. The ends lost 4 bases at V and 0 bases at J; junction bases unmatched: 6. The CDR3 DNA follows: TGTGCCAGCAGTTCCCTGACTAGCGGGCCCTCCTACAATGAGCAGTTCTTC. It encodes CASSSLTSGPSYNEQFF.

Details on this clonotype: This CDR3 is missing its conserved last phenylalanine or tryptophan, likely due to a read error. The CDR3 loop is CASSYSRGDTEAFY. CDR3 DNA sequence: TGTGCCAGCAGTTACTCACGAGGGGACACTGAAGCTTTCTAT. V and J are TRBV6-5 and TRBJ1-1; tentative D call: TRBD1 (5 bases). The V end was cut by 0 bases, the J end by 3 bases, with 8 bases between. This CDR3 spans 14 amino acids. Germline CDR1 reads MNHEY; CDR2 reads SVGAGI.